These 30 T cell receptor beta chains originate from one sample sequenced in a study of OX40 agonist ivuxolimab in advanced cancers. Clones were read by immunoSEQ multiplex PCR, and TCRdb kept only the in-frame ones, dropping some. The profile shows about 23,000 clones, 75% to 85% of them singletons. This specimen was CD4+ or CD8+ T cells sorted from blood, taken in a trial of the OX40 agonist ivuxolimab. These receptor sequences come from an adult with an advanced solid tumor such as melanoma, head and neck, liver or kidney cancer.

This clone is a singleton in its sample. The rearrangement uses TRBV19 and TRBJ2-7; D unclear. Germline assignment: CDR1 LNHDA and CDR2 SQIVND (reference sequence). The V end lost 3 bases, the J end lost 3 bases, and 6 bases lay between the germline ends. This CDR3 has 12 residues. The DNA for the CDR3 is TGTGCCAGTAGTATTGCAGGCTACGAGCAGTACTTC. Protein sequence: CASSIAGYEQYF. The full variable domain, in which reference TRBV19 and TRBJ2-7 provide the parts outside the CDR3, is DGGITQSPKYLFRKEGQNVTLSCEQNLNHDAMYWYRQDPGQGLRLIYYSQIVNDFQKGDIAEGYSVSREKKESFPLTVTSAQKNPTAFYLCASSIAGYEQYFGPGTRLTVT.

The chain couples TRBV11-2 to TRBJ2-7, with D uncertain. The CDR3 runs 12 residues. Germline loops: CDR1 SGHAT, CDR2 FQNNGV. Deletions cut 4 bases from V and 2 bases from J, with 6 bases between. CDR3 DNA: TGTGCCAGCAGCTCCCCCCCCTACGAGCAGTACTTC. This encodes CASSSPPYEQYF.

The gene calls are TRBV7-9 and TRBJ2-7, with 7 bases lining up with TRBD2. Trimming took 1 base from V and 1 from J; bases not matched to a gene: 1. From germline, CDR1 is SEHNR and CDR2 FQNEAQ (reference sequence). The CDR3 is made up of 14 amino acids. The CDR3 sequence is CASSLVGGSYEQYF. The CDR3 DNA sequence: TGTGCCAGCAGCTTAGTCGGGGGGTCCTACGAGCAGTACTTC.

This rearrangement joins TRBV9 to TRBJ2-2; 9 bases line up with TRBD2. J was trimmed by 3 bases and V by 2 bases; bases with no gene match: 8. CDR3 length: 17 residues. Germline assignment: CDR1 SGDLS and CDR2 YYNGEE. The CDR3 DNA follows: TGTGCCAGCAGCGTGTCGAGCGGGGGGACCTACACCGGGGAGCTGTTTTTT. This codes for CASSVSSGGTYTGELFF.

This clone was picked up a small number of times. The chain links TRBV7-2 to TRBJ1-3; D remains unclear. The CDR3 spans 15 residues. Germline CDR1 reads SGHTA; CDR2 reads FQGNSA. The V gene lost 1 base and the J gene lost 2 bases, with 9 bases spanning the gap. The CDR3 is CASSLEGGPGNTIYF. The CDR3 region has the DNA TGTGCCAGCAGCTTAGAGGGAGGGCCTGGAAACACCATATATTTT.

The rearrangement uses TRBV7-9 and TRBJ1-2, with D perhaps TRBD1 (5 bases). CDR3 length: 14 residues. Trimming took 5 bases from V and 6 from J, leaving 16 bases between them. Germline V gene data show CDR1 as SEHNR and CDR2 as FQNEAQ (reference sequence). This CDR3 reads CASSPFRGTDGYTF. The CDR3 region has the DNA TGTGCCAGCAGCCCGTTCAGAGGGACGGATGGCTACACCTTC.

The chain joins TRBV4-1 to TRBJ1-5; 7 nucleotides align to TRBD1. This CDR3 is 16 amino acids long. J gave up 2 bases and V 4 bases, and 8 bases lay outside the gene matches. Germline V gene sequence: CDR1 MGHRA, CDR2 YSYEKL. DNA of the CDR3: TGCGCCAGCAGCCCCCTCGCAGGGGGTGGCAATCAGCCCCAGCATTTT. Translated, it gives CASSPLAGGGNQPQHF.

The rearrangement uses TRBV4-1 and TRBJ1-4; possible D gene TRBD1, 5 bases. The CDR3 runs to 11 residues. Germline V gives CDR1 MGHRA, CDR2 YSYEKL. V was clipped by 10 bases and J by 4 bases, with 7 bases between them. CDR3 DNA: TGCGCCACAGGGAATAATGAAAAACTGTTTTTT. Residues: CATGNNEKLFF.

The rearrangement links TRBV6-6 to TRBJ1-2; D perhaps matches TRBD1 (5 bases). Germline lookup yields CDR1 MNHNY and CDR2 SVGAGI (reference sequence). The ends were cut back, 4 bases at V and 5 bases at J, with 14 bases in the middle. The CDR3 is 14 residues long. The CDR3 protein is CASSSRGAGYGYTF. For the CDR3, the DNA is TGTGCCAGCAGTTCACGGGGCGCAGGATATGGCTACACCTTC.

The V gene is TRBV4-3, the J gene TRBJ2-5; 10 bases are shared with TRBD2. The CDR3 has 18 amino acids. Germline V gives CDR1 LGHNA, CDR2 YSLEER. The junction had 12 bases not matched to a gene; V was cut back by 0 bases and J by 5 bases. The CDR3 DNA reads as TGCGCCAGCAGCCAAGATTTCAGCGGGGGGGCCCCCGAGGAGACCCAGTACTTC. Amino acids: CASSQDFSGGAPEETQYF.

The rearrangement uses TRBV9 and TRBJ2-1; 8 nucleotides align to TRBD2. The germline gives CDR1 SGDLS, CDR2 YYNGEE. V lost 4 bases to trimming and J lost 6 bases; unmatched junction nucleotides: 9. The CDR3 is made up of 15 amino acids. The CDR3 region has the DNA TGTGCCAGCAGCACCCGGGGGGGCCTCTCCAATGAGCAGTTCTTC. Amino acid sequence: CASSTRGGLSNEQFF.

The chain combines TRBV9 with TRBJ1-2, with D possibly matching TRBD1 (5 bases). V lost 0 bases to trimming and J lost 8 bases, with 11 bases between them. Germline CDR1 reads SGDLS; CDR2 reads YYNGEE. This CDR3 contains 13 residues. CDR3 coding DNA: TGTGCCAGCAGCGTAGCTTCCGGGGCCGGCTACACCTTC. Protein product: CASSVASGAGYTF.

The chain combines TRBV4-3 with TRBJ1-1, with TRBD1 matching over 8 bases. Germline V gives CDR1 LGHNA, CDR2 YSLEER. CDR3 length: 17 residues. Trimming at V came to 3 bases and at J to 10 bases, leaving 19 bases not matched to a gene. This CDR3 reads CASSQHDRGYRVEGAFF. The CDR3 nucleotides read TGCGCCAGCAGCCAGCACGACAGGGGATACCGCGTAGAAGGAGCTTTCTTT.

This chain uses TRBV12-5 with TRBJ2-7; D gene uncertain. The CDR3 runs to 12 residues. Germline CDR1 is LGHNT and CDR2 is FRNRAP. The V gene lost 2 bases and the J gene lost 0 bases, with 2 bases spanning the gap. The DNA for the CDR3 is TGTGCTAGTGGTTTGTTCTCCTACGAGCAGTACTTC. It codes for CASGLFSYEQYF.

This clone was found a few times. This sequence joins TRBV7-9 and TRBJ1-5; D remains unclear. V was trimmed by 4 bases and J by 8 bases, leaving 12 bases between them. The germline V gene has CDR1 SEHNR and CDR2 FQNEAQ (reference sequence). The CDR3 length is 13 residues. The CDR3 DNA follows: TGTGCCAGCAGCTCCCCCCTTGGGGAGCCCCAGCATTTT. The encoded protein is CASSSPLGEPQHF.

The genes are TRBV25-1 and TRBJ2-3; the D gene is possibly TRBD1 (6 bases). Germline V gives CDR1 MGHDK, CDR2 SYGVNS. Trimming removed 8 bases from V and 3 bases from J, with 18 bases in between. This CDR3 contains 15 residues. The CDR3 region is CASRLQGISTDTQYF. CDR3 in DNA: TGTGCCAGCCGCTTACAGGGAATCAGTACAGATACGCAGTATTTT.

The rearrangement uses TRBV9 and TRBJ2-3; D tentatively fits TRBD1 or TRBD2 (5 bases each). The germline V gene has CDR1 SGDLS and CDR2 YYNGEE. Trimming shortened V by 0 bases and J by 6 bases, and 11 bases separated the two germline ends. The CDR3 covers 14 residues. CDR3 sequence: CASSVGSGRDTQYF. The CDR3 DNA is TGTGCCAGCAGCGTAGGGTCGGGGCGGGATACGCAGTATTTT.

V usage is TRBV25-1 and J usage is TRBJ2-7, with a weak D call TRBD1 (5 bases). The CDR3 length is 15 residues. V was trimmed by 2 bases and J by 3 bases, leaving 14 bases between them. The germline CDR1 and CDR2 sequences are MGHDK and SYGVNS. CDR3 nucleotides: TGTGCCAGCAGTGAAGGGGCAGGACCCTTCTACGAGCAGTACTTC. Protein: CASSEGAGPFYEQYF.

V is TRBV11-2 and J is TRBJ1-1, with D unresolved. The germline V gene encodes CDR1 SGHAT and CDR2 FQNNGV. V was trimmed by 5 bases and J by 5 bases, leaving 12 bases between them. The CDR3 has 13 residues. This chain's CDR3 is CASSRTAGTEAFF. In DNA, the CDR3 is TGTGCCAGCAGCCGGACTGCTGGTACTGAAGCTTTCTTT.

V is TRBV7-9 and J is TRBJ2-7; tentative D call: TRBD1 (5 bases). There are 14 residues in the CDR3. Trimming shortened V by 2 bases and J by 3 bases, and 11 bases separated the two germline ends. The germline gives CDR1 SEHNR, CDR2 FQNEAQ (reference sequence). This CDR3 reads CASSLPGHNYEQYF. CDR3 sequence (DNA): TGTGCCAGCAGCTTACCCGGACACAACTACGAGCAGTACTTC.

The chain is built from TRBV27 and TRBJ2-7, with no clear D. CDR3 length: 15 residues. The germline CDR1 and CDR2 sequences are MNHEY and SMNVEV (reference sequence). V lost 5 bases and J lost 3, with 17 bases in between. The CDR3 region is CASSTYPMGGYEQYF. CDR3 nucleotide sequence: TGTGCCAGCAGTACCTACCCAATGGGCGGCTACGAGCAGTACTTC.

The J gene is TRBJ2-2, the V gene TRBV4-3, with a weak D call TRBD1 (6 bases). CDR3 length: 16 amino acids. Per the germline V gene, CDR1 is LGHNA and CDR2 is YSLEER. Between the trimmed V and J ends, which lost 3 bases and 3 bases, there was a span of 14 bases. CDR3 DNA sequence: TGCGCCAGCAGCCATCGTCAGGGGTCCTACACCGGGGAGCTGTTTTTT. Translating it yields CASSHRQGSYTGELFF.

The rearrangement uses TRBV11-3 and TRBJ2-2, with TRBD1 matching 9 bases. The germline gives CDR1 SGHNT, CDR2 YENEEA. The CDR3 totals 15 residues. V gave up 4 bases and J gave up 5 bases; unmatched junction bases: 5. CDR3 bases: TGTGCCAGCAGCTCTGGGACAGGGTGGACCGGGGAGCTGTTTTTT. This gives the protein CASSSGTGWTGELFF.

The rearrangement links TRBV10-3 to TRBJ1-1, with D maybe TRBD1 (5 bases). The CDR3 is 15 amino acids. Trimming pared 5 bases from V and 4 bases from J, leaving 17 bases between. In germline, CDR1 is ENHRY, CDR2 SYGVKD. The CDR3 DNA is TGTGCCATCAGTCGTTCGGGGCGGGAAACCACTGAAGCTTTCTTT. As protein: CAISRSGRETTEAFF.

V gene TRBV19 combines with J gene TRBJ2-2; 8 positions agree with TRBD1. This CDR3 region has 16 residues. The V and J ends lost 5 bases and 2 bases, in that order; junction bases with no gene match: 7. Germline assignment: CDR1 LNHDA and CDR2 SQIVND (reference sequence). The CDR3 spells CASSPWTGPNTGELFF. CDR3 sequence (DNA): TGTGCCAGTAGTCCTTGGACAGGGCCAAACACCGGGGAGCTGTTTTTT.

This chain connects TRBV14 to TRBJ1-6, with TRBD1 as a possible D gene (5 bases). The V gene's germline CDR1 is SGHDN and CDR2 FVKESK. Trimming removed 1 base at V and 10 bases at J, with 11 bases between. The CDR3 consists of 14 residues. CDR3 sequence reads: CASSQGVTGSPLHF. The CDR3 DNA sequence: TGTGCCAGCAGCCAAGGGGTTACAGGCTCACCCCTCCACTTT.

This clone appeared a single time. The chain has TRBV25-1 and TRBJ2-7; D is ambiguous. Germline CDR1 MGHDK, CDR2 SYGVNS. Trimming removed 4 bases from V and 3 bases from J, with 4 bases in between. The CDR3 extends over 11 amino acids. CDR3: CASSGFYEQYF. CDR3 DNA sequence: TGTGCCAGCAGTGGGTTCTACGAGCAGTACTTC.

The chain links TRBV29-1 to TRBJ1-5; D remains ambiguous. This CDR3 contains 14 residues. The V gene lost 4 bases and the J gene lost 1 base, with 11 bases spanning the gap. The germline CDR1 and CDR2 sequences are SQVTM and ANQGSEA. The CDR3 region is CSVAVDGSNQPQHF. CDR3 nucleotides: TGCAGCGTTGCGGTAGACGGAAGCAATCAGCCCCAGCATTTT.

The rearrangement uses TRBV27 and TRBJ2-1; the D is unclear. Trimming took off 0 bases at V and 6 bases at J, with 12 bases between the two ends. CDR3 size: 15 residues. CDR1 and CDR2 from the germline V gene are MNHEY and SMNVEV (reference sequence). The CDR3 loop is CASSLSPGIGNEQFF. DNA for the CDR3: TGTGCCAGCAGTTTATCACCGGGTATCGGCAATGAGCAGTTCTTC.

The chain recombines TRBV11-2 with TRBJ2-1; D gene ambiguous. Between the trimmed V and J ends, which lost 0 bases and 6 bases, there was a span of 12 bases. The germline V gene has CDR1 SGHAT and CDR2 FQNNGV. The CDR3 runs 15 residues. This chain's CDR3 is CASSLDKATGNEQFF. CDR3 nucleotide sequence: TGTGCCAGCAGCTTAGATAAGGCTACGGGCAATGAGCAGTTCTTC.